This is a list of T cell receptor beta chains from one sample in a study of neoadjuvant anti-PD-1 for oral cavity cancer. The protocol was immunoSEQ multiplex PCR, while the TCRdb copy is restricted to in-frame clones and leaves out a portion. The table includes around 14,000 clones, around 70% detected once. The specimen was PBMCs, collected before nivolumab (anti-PD-1) treatment. The receptors derive from a person aged 40 to 85 with oral cavity squamous cell carcinoma. The CDR3 runs from the conserved cysteine through the conserved F or W. A D gene is named only where the DNA matches it firmly. Clone size is stated in some rows and not others, as once, few, many or a class when expanded.

TRBV30	NA	NA	TRBJ2-4	TGTGCCTGGAGTGTAGGTAACATTCAGTACTTC	CAWSVGNIQYF
TRBV2	NA	NA	TRBJ1-4	TGTGCCAGCACCGCACGGGGGGGTGGGGAAAAACTGTTTTTT	CASTARGGGEKLFF
TRBV6-6	NA	TRBD1	TRBJ2-4	TGTGCCAGCAGCTACACAGGGGACATTCAGTACTTC	CASSYTGDIQYF
TRBV9	NA	NA	TRBJ1-6	TGTGCCAGCAGCGTACCAGGAAGGTCACCCCTCCACTTT	CASSVPGRSPLHF
TRBV10-3	few	NA	TRBJ1-1	TGTGCCATCAGTGAGTCGTGGGGGATTGAAGCTTTCTTT	CAISESWGIEAFF
TRBV7-2	NA	NA	TRBJ2-1	TGTGCCAGCAGCTTAGAGCTATTTGGCTCCTACAATGAGCAGTTCTTC	CASSLELFGSYNEQFF
TRBV30	NA	NA	TRBJ2-1	TGTGCCTGGAGTGACTGGGGAAGTATGAATGAGCAGTTCTTC	CAWSDWGSMNEQFF
TRBV7-2	once	TRBD1	TRBJ1-5	TGTGCCAGCAGCTTAGAATCTTTCGGGACAGGATATCAGCCCCAGCATTTT	CASSLESFGTGYQPQHF
TRBV5-1	NA	NA	TRBJ1-1	TGCGCCAGCAGCATCCTTGGAGGGGATGACACTGAAGCTTTCTTT	CASSILGGDDTEAFF
TRBV18	NA	NA	TRBJ2-7	TGTGCCAGCTCGCCCGGACAGGGAGGGGGCGAGCAGTACTTC	CASSPGQGGGEQYF
TRBV29-1	NA	TRBD2	TRBJ2-3	TGCAGCGCCCGGACTAGCGGGGGTCGGGTGGCAGATACGCAGTATTTT	CSARTSGGRVADTQYF
TRBV2	few	TRBD1	TRBJ2-7	TGTGCCAGCAGCCGGGACAGAACCTACGAGCAGTACTTC	CASSRDRTYEQYF
TRBV5-4	few	TRBD2	TRBJ2-1	TGTGCCAGCAGCCCAAGCGGGAGGGAGACATACAATGAGCAGTTCTTC	CASSPSGRETYNEQFF